This TCR beta chain was captured in a study of T cell responses to AZD1222 COVID-19 vaccine. This clone was detected only a few times. The V gene's germline CDR1 is ENHRY and CDR2 SYGVKD. The CDR3 sequence is 13 residues long. The V end lost 8 bases, the J end lost 0 bases, and 8 bases lay between the germline ends. Repertoires were generated with immunoSEQ multiplex PCR, while TCRdb's copy carries only in-frame clones and drops some. This table has roughly 130,000 clones, over 75% appearing once. This chain uses TRBV10-3 with TRBJ1-5, with D uncertain. Sample: peripheral blood, taken on day 0 of AZD1222 vaccination. This TCR was recovered from an adult in good health. The CDR3 loop is CAIRPDSNQPQHF. The CDR3 DNA follows: TGTGCCATCCGGCCAGATAGCAATCAGCCCCAGCATTTT.